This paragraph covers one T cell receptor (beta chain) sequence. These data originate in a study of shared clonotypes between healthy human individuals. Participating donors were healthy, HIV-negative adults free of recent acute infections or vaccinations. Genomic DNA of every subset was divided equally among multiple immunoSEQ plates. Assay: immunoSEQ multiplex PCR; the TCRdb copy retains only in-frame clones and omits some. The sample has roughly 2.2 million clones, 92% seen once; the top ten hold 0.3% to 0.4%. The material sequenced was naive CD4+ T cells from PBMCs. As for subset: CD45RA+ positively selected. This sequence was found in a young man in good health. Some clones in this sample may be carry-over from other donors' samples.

The CDR3 protein is CASGDKNYGYTF. The CDR3 DNA reads TGTGCCAGCGGGGACAAAAACTATGGCTACACCTTC. V and J are TRBV6-1 and TRBJ1-2; D perhaps matches TRBD1 (6 bases). This CDR3 contains 12 residues. Trimming removed 8 bases at V and 2 bases at J, with 9 bases between. Germline V gives CDR1 MNHNS, CDR2 SASEGT.